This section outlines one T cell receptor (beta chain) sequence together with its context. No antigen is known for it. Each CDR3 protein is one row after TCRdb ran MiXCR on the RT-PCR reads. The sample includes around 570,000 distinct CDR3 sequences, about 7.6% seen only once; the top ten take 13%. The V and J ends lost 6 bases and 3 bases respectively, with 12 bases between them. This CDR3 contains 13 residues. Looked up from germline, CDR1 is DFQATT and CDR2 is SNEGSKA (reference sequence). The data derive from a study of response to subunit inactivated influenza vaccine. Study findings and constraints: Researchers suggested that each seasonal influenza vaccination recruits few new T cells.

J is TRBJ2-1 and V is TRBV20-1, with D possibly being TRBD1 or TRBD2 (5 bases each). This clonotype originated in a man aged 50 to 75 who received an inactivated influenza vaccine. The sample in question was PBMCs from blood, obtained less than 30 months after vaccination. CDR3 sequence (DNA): TGCAGTGCCATGGGGGAGAGCTACAATGAGCAGTTCTTC. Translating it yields CSAMGESYNEQFF.